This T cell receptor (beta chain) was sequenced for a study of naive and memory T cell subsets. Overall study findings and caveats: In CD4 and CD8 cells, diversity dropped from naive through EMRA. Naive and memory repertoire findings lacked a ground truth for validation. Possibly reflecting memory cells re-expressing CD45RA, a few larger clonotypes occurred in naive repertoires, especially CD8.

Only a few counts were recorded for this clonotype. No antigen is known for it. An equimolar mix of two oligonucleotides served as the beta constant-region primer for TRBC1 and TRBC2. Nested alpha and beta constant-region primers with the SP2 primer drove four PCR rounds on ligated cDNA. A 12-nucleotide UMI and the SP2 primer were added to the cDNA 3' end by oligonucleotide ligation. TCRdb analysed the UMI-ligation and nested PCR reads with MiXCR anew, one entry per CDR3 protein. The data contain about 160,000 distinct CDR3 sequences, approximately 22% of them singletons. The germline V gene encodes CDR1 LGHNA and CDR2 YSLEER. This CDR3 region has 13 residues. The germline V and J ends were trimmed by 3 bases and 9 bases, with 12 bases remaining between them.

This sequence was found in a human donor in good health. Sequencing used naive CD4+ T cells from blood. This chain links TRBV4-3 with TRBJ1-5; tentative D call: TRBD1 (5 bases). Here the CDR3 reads CASSQTPGAPQHF. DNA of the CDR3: TGCGCCAGCAGCCAGACCCCCGGGGCGCCCCAGCATTTT.